The present T cell receptor beta chain was sequenced within a study of T cell responses to AZD1222 COVID-19 vaccine. Findings and limits, study-wide: Spike was spanned by vaccine-associated CD4 TCRs, with dominance at 160-218 and 743-854. Mostly white British, mostly female donors; authors suggested clonal diversity may be underestimated. Baseline serology detected seropositivity in only six AZD1222 recipients.

CDR3 size: 17 residues. In germline, CDR1 is MGHRA, CDR2 YSYEKL. The V and J ends lost 1 base and 3 bases, in that order; junction bases with no gene match: 10. Repertoires were generated with immunoSEQ multiplex PCR, while TCRdb's copy carries only in-frame clones and drops some. The sample shows about 70,000 clones, around 90% of them seen only once. Concerning this clone itself: Its antigen is unknown.

Sequenced here: peripheral blood, sampled on day 0 of MenACWY control vaccination. The clonotype comes from an adult in good health. This chain joins TRBV4-1 and TRBJ1-1, with 8 bases aligning to TRBD1. The CDR3 sequence is CASSQAGGDRIYTEAFF. DNA for the CDR3: TGCGCCAGCAGCCAAGCAGGGGGCGACAGGATTTACACTGAAGCTTTCTTT.